The rows below give T cell receptor beta chains drawn from one sample of a study of T cell responses to AZD1222 COVID-19 vaccine. Here immunoSEQ multiplex PCR was the method, and the copy in TCRdb shows in-frame clones only, minus some. Altogether fewer than 140,000 clones are present, about nine tenths being singletons, with the ten largest covering about 4.8%. The material was peripheral blood, obtained on day 0 of AZD1222 vaccination. The receptors were gathered from an adult in good health. CDR3s include the opening cysteine and the closing phenylalanine or tryptophan.

len	v_gene	j_gene	CDR3aa
14	TRBV10-3	TRBJ1-1	CAISESILSPEAFF
14	TRBV7-3	TRBJ2-3	CASSATINTDTQYF
13	TRBV7-2	TRBJ1-1	CASSPGTNTEAFF
16	TRBV5-1	TRBJ2-3	CASSSGFLAEADTQYF
12	TRBV2	TRBJ1-3	CASEGSGNTIYF
16	TRBV18	TRBJ1-5	CASSPSTGGRNQPQHF
15	TRBV6-5	TRBJ2-2	CASSYSPQGPGELFF
13	TRBV6-5	TRBJ1-1	CASSPPSTGEAFF
17	TRBV6-4	TRBJ2-1	CATSEGSGSLSTSEQFF
12	TRBV28	TRBJ1-2	CASAALIYGYTF
13	TRBV12-3/TRBV12-4	TRBJ2-7	CASSFRTSGEQYF
11	TRBV20-1	TRBJ2-1	CSASPDNEQFF
14	TRBV10-3	TRBJ2-7	CAISPGTTYYEQYF
13	TRBV2	TRBJ1-1	CASKGQGNTEAFF
15	TRBV6-1	TRBJ2-7	CATRYSTGGPYEQYF
13	TRBV28	TRBJ1-4	CASTLRANEKLFF
15	TRBV19	TRBJ1-2	CASTIQGAGNYGYTF
16	TRBV6-6	TRBJ1-3	CASSYFGQGERNTIYF
12	TRBV29-1	TRBJ2-5	CSLIRGQETQYF
16	TRBV7-8	TRBJ1-6	CASSLSFRGLGSPLHF
14	TRBV2	TRBJ1-5	CASSPDRGDQPQHF
15	TRBV5-8	TRBJ1-5	CASSFRQGVGQPQHF
16	TRBV9	TRBJ1-2	CASSGAGQGWNYGYTF
11	TRBV6-1	TRBJ2-1	CASSEFNEQFF
14	TRBV19	TRBJ1-2	CASTPTGGGYGYTF
13	TRBV10-1	TRBJ1-1	CASMQGMNTEAFF
14	TRBV25-1	TRBJ1-5	CASSEAGEYQPQHF
14	TRBV6-2/TRBV6-3	TRBJ1-5	CASSPGGGNQPQHF
12	TRBV6-5	TRBJ2-3	CASSTRLGTQYF
15	TRBV3-1/TRBV3-2	TRBJ1-6	CASSNLQAEGSPLHF
14	TRBV6-5	TRBJ1-5	CASRPTGDNQPQHF
13	TRBV20-1	TRBJ2-2	CSASSTIRGELFF
14	TRBV6-1	TRBJ1-1	CASSEGGINTEAFF
15	TRBV5-1	TRBJ1-5	CASSLGTGVNQPQHF
13	TRBV29-1	TRBJ2-7	CSGRRAGGAEQYF
16	TRBV19	TRBJ2-6	CASSIGQISGANVLTF
16	TRBV6-5	TRBJ2-5	CASSYILAGAQETQYF
14	TRBV6-5	TRBJ1-4	CASSPRVHGEKLFF
15	TRBV3-1/TRBV3-2	TRBJ2-7	CASSQAAGHKGEQYF